The rows below give T cell receptor beta chains drawn from one sample of a study of blood T cell repertoires in COVID-19. The repertoire was sequenced with immunoSEQ multiplex PCR; TCRdb's copy has only in-frame clones and lacks some. The sample includes hundreds of thousands of clones, over 80% seen only once; the top ten take around 25%. The sequencing input was peripheral blood. Every receptor here comes from a man aged 35-49 years with acute or convalescent COVID-19. Both conserved end residues are trimmed from each CDR3.

v_gene,j_gene,CDR3aa
TRBV7-9,TRBJ2-2,ASSRQGTNTGELF
TRBV5-1,TRBJ2-3,ASSLAEGRGTDTQY
TRBV19,TRBJ1-1,ASSITGRGTEAF
TRBV6-6,TRBJ2-3,ASSPIGSGKRGESDTQY
TRBV18,TRBJ1-1,ATTGETEAF
TRBV30,TRBJ2-7,AWMGTSYEQY
TRBV5-1,TRBJ2-1,ASSLSPRGAGNEQF
TRBV7-9,TRBJ2-3,ALGRESTDTQY
TRBV4-1,TRBJ2-1,ASSQEFLAGGYSYNEQF
TRBV7-9,TRBJ2-1,ASSSIRDRGFNEQF
TRBV11-2,TRBJ2-1,ASTLREEQF
TRBV30,TRBJ2-7,AWSVGQGAYEQY